The table lists the clone carrying this T cell receptor (beta chain) with a few counts. The antigen is not known. This record comes from a study of T-cell reconstitution after alpha-beta-depleted transplantation in children. Points from the study as a whole: At one year after transplant, newly produced T cells mostly accounted for T-cell counts and diversity. About two months after transplant, alpha-beta T cells reportedly came from several hundred expanded graft clones. For some patients, TCRbeta diversity was high at day 60 because of recipient T cells and thymic progenitors that survived.

Unique molecular identifiers featured in how the TCRbeta library was prepared. One entry per CDR3 protein results from TCRdb running MiXCR on the PCR reads. The top ten hold roughly 30% of the sample, which has 75,000 to 90,000 distinct CDR3 sequences, 13% to 15% seen once. Trimming took 1 base from V and 2 from J; bases not matched to a gene: 13. Germline V gene sequence: CDR1 SGHAT, CDR2 FQNNGV. This CDR3 is 18 amino acids long. The sample here was PBMCs, mostly from graft donor cells, taken 180 days after TCRalphabeta/CD19-depleted stem cell transplant. The sequence was collected from a male patient between 2 and 10 years old who had a stem cell transplant for acute lymphoblastic leukemia, so the T cells may come from the graft donor. The rearrangement uses TRBV11-2 and TRBJ2-7; TRBD1 aligns across 8 bases. CDR3: CASSLAPGGGANTYEQYF. DNA for the CDR3: TGTGCCAGCAGCTTAGCACCAGGGGGCGGGGCCAACACCTACGAGCAGTACTTC. Based on the CDR3 plus reference TRBV11-2 and TRBJ2-7, the full variable domain is EAGVAQSPRYKIIEKRQSVAFWCNPISGHATLYWYQQILGQGPKLLIQFQNNGVVDDSQLPKDRFSAERLKGVDSTLKIQPAKLEDSAVYLCASSLAPGGGANTYEQYFGPGTRLTVT.